This TCR beta chain was captured in a study of shared clonotypes between healthy human individuals. Note on this clone: Its antigen is undetermined.

The study's findings and limits: The expectation was that sequencing depth would affect clonotype sharing among donors. Researchers sampled blood only, noting tissue repertoires likely differ.

In the authors' methods: Filtering differed, since immunoSEQ gave only junction sequences and no quality scores. TCRdb's copy holds only in-frame clones and misses some; the assay was immunoSEQ multiplex PCR. The V and J calls and clone size are taken from that table; D and trimming were inferred from the DNA. The profile shows about 480,000 clones, 79% of them singletons. Trimming removed 1 base at V and 6 bases at J, with 10 bases between. The CDR3 has 14 amino acids. CDR1 is SGHVS and CDR2 is FNYEAQ in the germline V gene. This rearrangement joins TRBV7-6 to TRBJ2-1; D ambiguous. The TCR was taken from a woman in her thirties or forties in good health. Some clones in this sample may be carry-over from other donors' samples. Sequenced material: PBMCs. CDR3 loop: CASSLGGVGNEQFF. The CDR3 DNA is TGTGCCAGCAGCTTAGGCGGTGTTGGCAATGAGCAGTTCTTC.